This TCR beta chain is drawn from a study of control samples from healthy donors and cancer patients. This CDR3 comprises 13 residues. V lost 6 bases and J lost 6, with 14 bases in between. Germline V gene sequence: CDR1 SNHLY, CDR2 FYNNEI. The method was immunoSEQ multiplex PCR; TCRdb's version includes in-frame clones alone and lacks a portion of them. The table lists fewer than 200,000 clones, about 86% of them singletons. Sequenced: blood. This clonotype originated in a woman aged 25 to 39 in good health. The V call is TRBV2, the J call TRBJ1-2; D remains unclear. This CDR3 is CASSAENKHGYTF. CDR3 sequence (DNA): TGTGCCAGCAGCGCGGAAAACAAGCATGGCTACACCTTC.